The clone carrying this TCR beta chain was counted ten times or more. Its antigen is as yet unknown. The germline V gene encodes CDR1 SGDLS and CDR2 YYNGEE. Trimming left V 0 bases short and J 7 bases short, with 14 bases between. This CDR3 has 15 amino acids. Researchers took RNA transcripts and amplified TCR beta CDR3 regions from them. The first round was an RT-PCR with HTBI primers, and the second round was a multiplex PCR. One entry per CDR3 protein, called by TCRdb with MiXCR from the multiplex PCR reads. This sample has around 1.1 million distinct CDR3 sequences; around a third occur once, and the top ten carry around 10%. The sample is drawn from a study of Graves' ophthalmopathy and Graves' hyperthyroidism. Ineligible for inclusion were patients with other autoimmune diseases, uncontrolled infections, pregnancy or lactation. Points from the study as a whole: For predicting ophthalmopathy progression, the model had 70.59% sensitivity and approximately 72% specificity. A majority of expanded thyroid clonotypes exceeding 0.001 frequency were likewise present in blood.

The sample was peripheral blood or thyroid tissue (not recorded which). This clonotype was sampled from an adult man with Graves' hyperthyroidism. The V gene is TRBV9, the J gene TRBJ1-5; D is ambiguous. DNA of the CDR3: TGTGCCAGCAGCGTAGGTCGGGAGGCGGACCAGCCCCAGCATTTT. Protein sequence: CASSVGREADQPQHF.